This T cell receptor (beta chain) was captured in a study of immune cell composition in non-small cell lung cancer. As to this clone: Antigen specificity is unknown.

The repertoire was sequenced with immunoSEQ multiplex PCR; TCRdb's copy has only in-frame clones and lacks some. The table has over 3,000 clones, about 80% seen once. Study-level results: Lung adenocarcinomas had lower top 10 clone scores and clonality than squamous tumours. Tumour-associated clones >0.5% occurred in under 35% of adenocarcinomas, about four fifths of squamous.

Frozen unsorted single-cell suspensions supplied the genomic DNA. Trimming stripped 3 bases from V and 8 bases from J, with 14 bases between. The CDR3 loop spans 14 amino acids. Germline-derived CDR1 and CDR2 are SGHTA and FQGNSA. This chain links TRBV7-2 with TRBJ2-1, with D possibly TRBD1 on 6 matching bases. The source material was lung tumor tissue. The sequence derives from a human donor with non-small cell lung cancer. CDR3 nucleotide sequence: TGTGCCAGCAGCTTTTTAGGGGGAACCCATGAGCAGTTCTTC. As protein: CASSFLGGTHEQFF.